This section outlines one TCR beta chain sequence together with its context. This specimen belongs to a study of shared clonotypes between healthy human individuals. The wider study: Per donor, CD8 memory used one plate, CD8 naive used two, CD4 memory used three and CD4 naive used three.

The CDR3 length is 14 residues. Per germline, CDR1 SGHAT and CDR2 FQNNGV. Trimming took 2 bases from V and 8 from J, leaving 12 bases between them. On sorted subsets, replicate PCRs used 200 to 250 ng DNA, or 25,000 to 35,000 T cell genomes. The method was immunoSEQ multiplex PCR; TCRdb's version includes in-frame clones alone and lacks a portion of them. The profile shows about 690,000 clones, around 91% of them singletons. This TCR derives from a man aged 18 to 30 in good health. Some clones in this sample may be carry-over from other donors' samples. The material sequenced was memory CD8+ T cells from PBMCs. Subset meaning: CD45RO+ cells pooled with CCR7-negative TemRA cells. The gene calls are TRBV11-2 and TRBJ2-2; no clear D gene. The CDR3 DNA reads as TGTGCCAGCAGCTTAAGACCCATAGATGGGGAGCTGTTTTTT. It is translated as CASSLRPIDGELFF.